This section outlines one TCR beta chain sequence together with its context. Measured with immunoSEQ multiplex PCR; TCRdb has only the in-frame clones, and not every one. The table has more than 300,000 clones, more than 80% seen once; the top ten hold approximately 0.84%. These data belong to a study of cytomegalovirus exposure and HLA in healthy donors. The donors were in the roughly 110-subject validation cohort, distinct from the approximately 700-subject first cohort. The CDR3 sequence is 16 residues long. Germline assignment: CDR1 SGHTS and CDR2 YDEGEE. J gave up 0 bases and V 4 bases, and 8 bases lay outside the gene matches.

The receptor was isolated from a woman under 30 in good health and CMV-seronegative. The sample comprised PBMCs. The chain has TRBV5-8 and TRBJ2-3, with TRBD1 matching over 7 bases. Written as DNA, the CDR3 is TGTGCCAGCAGCCTCGGGACAGACCGAAGCACAGATACGCAGTATTTT. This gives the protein CASSLGTDRSTDTQYF.